The clone carrying this T cell receptor beta chain was detected only a few times. Data came from immunoSEQ multiplex PCR; TCRdb stores just in-frame clones and leaves some out. The table includes under 25,000 clones, about four fifths detected once. This sample is drawn from a study of sequential checkpoint blockade in melanoma. Study background: Randomization was 1:1 between first-line nivolumab→ipilimumab and ipilimumab→nivolumab.

The CDR3 length is 15 residues. Trimming cost V 5 bases and J 2 bases; bases outside gene matches: 8. Per germline, CDR1 MNHNS and CDR2 SASEGT. Noted treatment: randomized to nivolumab then ipilimumab (arm A) or the reverse (arm B). PBMC sorting kept live CD3+CD8+ cells without CD19 or CD56. The chain links TRBV6-1 to TRBJ2-7; 8 positions agree with TRBD1. The TCR sequence derives from a human donor with melanoma. The source was CD8+ T cells sorted from blood (inferred from file names), collected from a patient given nivolumab and ipilimumab in sequence. CDR3 bases: TGTGCCAGCAGTCCACTGACAGGGGAACCCTACGAGCAGTACTTC. It codes for CASSPLTGEPYEQYF.